Shown below are 28 T cell receptor beta chains from a single sample sequenced in a study of T cell responses to AZD1222 COVID-19 vaccine. The repertoire was sequenced with immunoSEQ multiplex PCR; TCRdb's copy has only in-frame clones and lacks some. The sample consists of over 150,000 clones, 70% to 90% of them appearing once. This material consisted of peripheral blood, taken on day 0 of MenACWY control vaccination. These receptors were taken from an adult in good health.

V and J are TRBV15 and TRBJ2-5; a weak D match, TRBD2 (5 bases). Germline V CDR1 and CDR2: LNHNV, YYDKDF (reference sequence). V shed 5 bases and J shed 5 bases, with 18 bases lying between them. The CDR3 runs to 15 residues. The DNA of the CDR3 is TGTGCCACCAGCGCACTGAGGCTATCGGGGGAGACCCAGTACTTC. Encoded protein: CATSALRLSGETQYF.

A single count supports this clone. This chain uses TRBV6-5 with TRBJ1-6, with 8 bases that match TRBD1. Germline V CDR1 and CDR2: MNHEY, SVGAGI. The CDR3 is 15 amino acids. The trim removed 4 bases at V and 8 bases at J, leaving 7 bases unmatched. CDR3 region: CASSFQGAVDSPLHF. In DNA form, the CDR3 reads TGTGCCAGCAGTTTCCAGGGGGCGGTAGATTCACCCCTCCACTTT.

The V call is TRBV27, the J call TRBJ2-7, with 10 bases lining up with TRBD1. This CDR3 region has 14 residues. The V segment lost 3 bases and the J segment 3 bases; nucleotides outside the gene matches: 2. Germline CDR1 MNHEY, CDR2 SMNVEV (reference sequence). Here the CDR3 reads CASSFGDRGYEQYF. In nucleotides, the CDR3 is TGTGCCAGCAGTTTTGGGGACAGGGGCTACGAGCAGTACTTC.

The rearrangement uses TRBV11-1 and TRBJ1-1; D is ambiguous. Trimming left V 7 bases short and J 4 bases short, with 13 bases between. Germline V gene lookup returns CDR1 SGHAT and CDR2 FQDESV (reference sequence). The CDR3 contains 13 residues. CDR3 coding DNA: TGTGCCAGCAACAGAATCGGGGTCACTGAAGCTTTCTTT. Translated, it gives CASNRIGVTEAFF.

This chain uses TRBV6-5 with TRBJ2-7; possibly TRBD1 for D (6 bases). The V and J ends lost 4 bases and 1 base respectively, with 8 bases between them. CDR1 is MNHEY and CDR2 is SVGAGI in the germline V gene. The CDR3 consists of 13 residues. The CDR3 nucleotides are TGTGCCAGCAGTTTAGGGGGTTCCTACGAGCAGTACTTC. This encodes CASSLGGSYEQYF.

This chain connects TRBV4-1 to TRBJ1-4, with D maybe TRBD1 (6 bases). This CDR3 spans 17 amino acids. Germline CDR1 reads MGHRA; CDR2 reads YSYEKL. The ends were cut back, 4 bases at V and 0 bases at J, with 15 bases in the middle. The CDR3 region is CASSPGQTDATNEKLFF. The DNA of the CDR3 is TGCGCCAGCAGCCCCGGACAGACGGACGCAACTAATGAAAAACTGTTTTTT.

V is TRBV18 and J is TRBJ2-1; D gene unclear. The CDR3 totals 14 residues. Germline V lookup: CDR1 KGHSH, CDR2 LQKENI. The ends were cut back, 3 bases at V and 5 bases at J, with 11 bases in the middle. The CDR3 here is CASSPIPTDNEQFF. The DNA of the CDR3 is TGTGCCAGCTCACCTATTCCTACAGACAATGAGCAGTTCTTC.

The CDR3 is CASSLILGGSGNQPQHF. The DNA of the CDR3 is TGTGCCAGCAGCTTAATTTTAGGGGGATCAGGGAATCAGCCCCAGCATTTT. V and J are TRBV7-8 and TRBJ1-5; the D gene is possibly TRBD1 (6 bases). Germline lookup yields CDR1 SGHVS and CDR2 FQNEAQ. The CDR3 totals 17 residues. The germline V and J ends were trimmed by 2 bases and 4 bases, with 18 bases remaining between them. The whole variable domain, remainder taken from reference TRBV7-8 and TRBJ1-5, is GAGVSQSPRYKVAKRGQDVALRCDPISGHVSLFWYQQALGQGPEFLTYFQNEAQLDKSGLPSDRFFAERPEGSVSTLKIQRTQQEDSAVYLCASSLILGGSGNQPQHFGDGTRLSIL.

The genes are TRBV29-1 and TRBJ1-6; D not certain. CDR1 is SQVTM, CDR2 ANQGSEA, per germline. The CDR3 totals 14 residues. Trimming pared 4 bases from V and 7 bases from J, leaving 14 bases between. CDR3 region: CSVGEGGQNSPLHF. The DNA for the CDR3 is TGCAGCGTTGGGGAAGGAGGGCAGAATTCACCCCTCCACTTT.

In this sample, this clone turned up once. Other nucleotide sequences in the sample specify the same CDR3. V is TRBV6-5 and J is TRBJ1-1; 7 positions match TRBD1. Trimming at V came to 0 bases and at J to 5 bases, leaving 6 bases not matched to a gene. Germline V gene sequence: CDR1 MNHEY, CDR2 SVGAGI. This CDR3 spans 15 amino acids. CDR3 sequence (DNA): TGTGCCAGCAGTTACTCAGGGGGCGGTGGGACTGAAGCTTTCTTT. This gives the protein CASSYSGGGGTEAFF.

V and J are TRBV7-6 and TRBJ2-6, with a weak D call TRBD1 (6 bases). CDR1 SGHVS and CDR2 FNYEAQ come from the germline V gene. The V and J ends lost 5 bases and 0 bases respectively, with 11 bases between them. There are 16 residues in the CDR3. The CDR3, as DNA: TGTGCCAGCAGCGCTACAGGGCCCTCTGGGGCCAACGTCCTGACTTTC. Translation: CASSATGPSGANVLTF.

This chain joins TRBV21-1 and TRBJ2-7; TRBD2, the D gene given by the table, was not confirmed from the DNA. TRBV21-1 is deemed a pseudogene. This CDR3 is built from 18 residues. CDR3 in DNA: TGTGCCAGCAGCAAAGTTCGGACTAGCGGGAGAGCATCCTACGAGCAGTACTTC. Amino acids: CASSKVRTSGRASYEQYF.

This clone was observed a few times. The chain links TRBV11-3 to TRBJ1-2; D may be TRBD1 (5 bases). V shed 5 bases and J shed 3 bases, with 19 bases lying between them. This CDR3 is 16 amino acids long. Germline V gene sequence: CDR1 SGHNT, CDR2 YENEEA. CDR3 DNA sequence: TGTGCCAGCAGCAAAGAAGGACGCGGGGGGGACTATGGCTACACCTTC. Encoded protein: CASSKEGRGGDYGYTF.

This chain links TRBV19 with TRBJ1-1, with D perhaps TRBD1 (5 bases). The CDR3 has 14 residues. CDR1 is LNHDA, CDR2 SQIVND, per germline (reference sequence). V lost 5 bases and J lost 1, with 11 bases in between. CDR3 sequence (DNA): TGTGCCAGTAGTGGCCACAGGAGGAACACTGAAGCTTTCTTT. Its translation is CASSGHRRNTEAFF. Full variable domain (remainder filled in from reference TRBV19 and TRBJ1-1): DGGITQSPKYLFRKEGQNVTLSCEQNLNHDAMYWYRQDPGQGLRLIYYSQIVNDFQKGDIAEGYSVSREKKESFPLTVTSAQKNPTAFYLCASSGHRRNTEAFFGQGTRLTVV.

This chain connects TRBV24-1 to TRBJ2-2; 8 positions match TRBD1. There are 13 residues in the CDR3. Germline assignment: CDR1 KGHDR and CDR2 SFDVKD. The trim removed 11 bases at V and 7 bases at J, leaving 8 bases unmatched. The CDR3 is CAIRDRWNGELFF. CDR3 DNA sequence: TGTGCCATTAGGGACAGGTGGAACGGGGAGCTGTTTTTT.

The J gene is TRBJ1-3, the V gene TRBV10-1, with a possible D match to TRBD1 (5 bases). The germline gives CDR1 WNHNN, CDR2 SYGVQD (reference sequence). V gave up 2 bases and J gave up 2 bases, with 10 bases separating them. The CDR3 runs 15 residues. Here the CDR3 reads CASSEAGLPGNTIYF. The CDR3 DNA reads TGCGCCAGCAGTGAGGCAGGGCTCCCTGGAAACACCATATATTTT.

The chain couples TRBV6-2 or TRBV6-3 to TRBJ2-3; 7 bases match TRBD2. Unmatched junction bases numbered 26, after V lost 8 bases and J lost 9 bases. The CDR3 totals 18 residues. The germline V gene encodes CDR1 MNHEY and CDR2 SVGEGT. As DNA, the CDR3 is TGTGCCAGCCGCCTGATGGAAGGGAGGGCCCTCTCCTCCGGGACGCAGTATTTT. Residues: CASRLMEGRALSSGTQYF.

This rearrangement joins TRBV5-4 to TRBJ1-2; no clear D gene. Trimming removed 1 base at V and 1 base at J, with 11 bases between. The CDR3 contains 15 residues. Germline values: CDR1 SGHNT, CDR2 YYREEE (reference sequence). The CDR3 coding sequence is TGTGCCAGCAGCTTGCCCAGGCCCCTTAACTATGGCTACACCTTC. It yields the protein CASSLPRPLNYGYTF.

V is TRBV7-2 and J is TRBJ2-1; tentatively, D is TRBD2 (6 bases). V was shortened by 1 base and J by 7 bases, with 11 bases between the two germline ends. The germline CDR1 and CDR2 sequences are SGHTA and FQGNSA. The CDR3 consists of 14 residues. As DNA, the CDR3 is TGTGCCAGCAGCTTAGTTTGGGGGGAAAATGAGCAGTTCTTC. This sequence encodes CASSLVWGENEQFF.

The genes are TRBV6-5 and TRBJ1-5; the match to TRBD1 covers 7 bases. Germline CDR1 and CDR2: MNHEY and SVGAGI. J lost 2 bases, V lost 2 bases, and 0 bases had no gene match. The CDR3 extends over 14 amino acids. CDR3 nucleotides: TGTGCCAGCAGTTACGGACAGGGCAATCAGCCCCAGCATTTT. This translates into CASSYGQGNQPQHF.

The rearrangement links TRBV6-5 to TRBJ1-5, with TRBD1 matching 7 bases. This CDR3 is built from 15 residues. CDR1 and CDR2 (germline): MNHEY, SVGAGI. Trimming cost V 4 bases and J 6 bases; bases outside gene matches: 9. CDR3 coding DNA: TGTGCCAGCAGTTGGGTAGGGGGCGCGGGTCAGCCCCAGCATTTT. Its protein is CASSWVGGAGQPQHF.

The chain carries TRBV18 and TRBJ2-2; tentative D call: TRBD2 (6 bases). Germline V gives CDR1 KGHSH, CDR2 LQKENI. The CDR3 sequence is 14 residues long. Between the trimmed V and J ends, which lost 3 bases and 4 bases, there was a span of 9 bases. Here the CDR3 DNA reads TGTGCCAGCTCACCGCGGAGGGGCACCGGGGAGCTGTTTTTT. Translation: CASSPRRGTGELFF.

The chain couples TRBV18 to TRBJ2-7, with 10 bases identical to TRBD1. The V segment lost 6 bases and the J segment 5 bases; nucleotides outside the gene matches: 10. The CDR3 covers 15 residues. Germline values: CDR1 KGHSH, CDR2 LQKENI. CDR3 sequence reads: CASSQHRDRGHEQYF. The CDR3 DNA follows: TGTGCCAGCTCTCAACACCGGGACAGGGGCCACGAGCAGTACTTC.

This clone was picked up a small number of times. This chain connects TRBV19 to TRBJ2-2; 7 bases fit TRBD2. This CDR3 contains 19 residues. Germline V gene lookup returns CDR1 LNHDA and CDR2 SQIVND (reference sequence). V lost 3 bases, J lost 0 bases, and 13 bases stayed unmatched. The DNA of the CDR3 is TGTGCCAGTAGTATGGAGTATGCCAAACGGGAGGCGAACACCGGGGAGCTGTTTTTT. Translation: CASSMEYAKREANTGELFF.

This chain connects TRBV6-4 to TRBJ1-2; the D gene is possibly TRBD1 (6 bases). V was pared by 2 bases and J by 5 bases, with 15 bases between. Per germline, CDR1 MRHNA and CDR2 SNTAGT. This CDR3 region has 15 residues. CDR3 nucleotides: TGTGCCAGCAGTGACGGGGGCGCCAACCCTTATGGCTACACCTTC. This codes for CASSDGGANPYGYTF.

This chain joins TRBV11-1 and TRBJ1-1; D remains ambiguous. Germline loops: CDR1 SGHAT, CDR2 FQDESV (reference sequence). The CDR3 consists of 12 residues. Trimming pared 5 bases from V and 4 bases from J, leaving 8 bases between. The CDR3 DNA reads TGTGCCAGCAGCCACCCGGCCACTGAAGCTTTCTTT. Its protein product is CASSHPATEAFF. Complete variable domain (other parts from reference TRBV11-1 and TRBJ1-1): EAEVAQSPRYKITEKSQAVAFWCDPISGHATLYWYRQILGQGPELLVQFQDESVVDDSQLPKDRFSAERLKGVDSTLKIQPAELGDSAMYLCASSHPATEAFFGQGTRLTVV.

The genes are TRBV5-6 and TRBJ2-7; D call uncertain. The germline V and J ends were trimmed by 0 bases and 5 bases, with 12 bases remaining between them. Per germline, CDR1 SGHDT and CDR2 YYEEEE. CDR3 length: 14 amino acids. The CDR3 reads CASSLAPPYDEQYV. The CDR3 DNA reads as TGTGCCAGCAGCTTGGCGCCACCTTACGACGAGCAGTACGTC.

The chain recombines TRBV24-1 with TRBJ1-2, with 8 nucleotides matching TRBD1. The CDR3 is 16 residues long. With V trimmed by 9 bases and J by 3 bases, 14 bases remained unmatched. Germline V lookup: CDR1 KGHDR, CDR2 SFDVKD. The CDR3 loop reads CATATTIRGQDYGYTF. CDR3 DNA sequence: TGTGCCACCGCCACCACAATCAGGGGGCAGGACTATGGCTACACCTTC.